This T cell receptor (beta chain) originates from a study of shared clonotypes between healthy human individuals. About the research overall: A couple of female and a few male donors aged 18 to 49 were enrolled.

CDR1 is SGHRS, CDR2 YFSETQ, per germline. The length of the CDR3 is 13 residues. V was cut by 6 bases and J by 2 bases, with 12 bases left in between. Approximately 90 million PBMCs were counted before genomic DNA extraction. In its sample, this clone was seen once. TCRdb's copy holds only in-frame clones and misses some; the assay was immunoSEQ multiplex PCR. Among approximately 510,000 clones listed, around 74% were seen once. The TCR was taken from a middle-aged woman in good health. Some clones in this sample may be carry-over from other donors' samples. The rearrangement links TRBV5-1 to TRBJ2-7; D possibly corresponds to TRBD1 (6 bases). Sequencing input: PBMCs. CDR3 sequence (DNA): TGCGCCAGCACCCAAGGGGGTCCCTACGAGCAGTACTTC. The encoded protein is CASTQGGPYEQYF.